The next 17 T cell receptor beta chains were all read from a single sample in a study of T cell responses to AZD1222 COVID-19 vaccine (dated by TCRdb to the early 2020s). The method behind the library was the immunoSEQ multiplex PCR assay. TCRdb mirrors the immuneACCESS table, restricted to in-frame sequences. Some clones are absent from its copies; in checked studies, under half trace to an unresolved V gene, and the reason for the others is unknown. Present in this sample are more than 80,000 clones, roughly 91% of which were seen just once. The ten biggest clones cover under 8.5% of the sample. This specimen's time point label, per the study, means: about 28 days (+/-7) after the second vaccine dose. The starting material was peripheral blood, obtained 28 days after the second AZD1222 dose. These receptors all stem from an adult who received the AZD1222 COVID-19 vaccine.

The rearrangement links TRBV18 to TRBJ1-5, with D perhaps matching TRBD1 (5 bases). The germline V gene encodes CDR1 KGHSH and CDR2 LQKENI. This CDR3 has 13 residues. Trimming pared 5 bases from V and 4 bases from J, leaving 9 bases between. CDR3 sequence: CASSAQGNQPQHF. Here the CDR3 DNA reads TGTGCCAGCTCAGCCCAGGGAAATCAGCCCCAGCATTTT.

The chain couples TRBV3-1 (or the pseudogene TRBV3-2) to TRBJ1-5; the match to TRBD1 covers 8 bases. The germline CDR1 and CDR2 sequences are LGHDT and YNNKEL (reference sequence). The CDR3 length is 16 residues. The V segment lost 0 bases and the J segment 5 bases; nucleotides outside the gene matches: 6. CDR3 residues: CASSQDFATGDQPQHF. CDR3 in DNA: TGTGCCAGCAGCCAAGATTTTGCGACAGGGGATCAGCCCCAGCATTTT.

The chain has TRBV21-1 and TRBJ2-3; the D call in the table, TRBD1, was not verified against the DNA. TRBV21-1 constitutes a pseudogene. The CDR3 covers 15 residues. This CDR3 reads CASSKDRASTDTQYF. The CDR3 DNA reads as TGTGCCAGCAGCAAGGACAGGGCTAGCACAGATACGCAGTATTTT.

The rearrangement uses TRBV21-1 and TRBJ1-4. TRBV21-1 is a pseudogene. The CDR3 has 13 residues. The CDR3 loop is CASSTTETEKLFF. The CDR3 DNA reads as TGTGCCAGCAGTACGACGGAAACTGAAAAACTGTTTTTT.

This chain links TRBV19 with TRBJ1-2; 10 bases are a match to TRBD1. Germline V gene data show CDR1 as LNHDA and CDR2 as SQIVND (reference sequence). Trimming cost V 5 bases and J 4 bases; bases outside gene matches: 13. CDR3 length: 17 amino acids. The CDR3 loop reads CASSSKPGQGIGYGYTF. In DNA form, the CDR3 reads TGTGCCAGTAGTTCAAAACCGGGACAGGGGATTGGCTATGGCTACACCTTC.

The CDR3 spells CASSYRNSYGYTF. The CDR3 region has the DNA TGTGCCAGCAGTTATAGGAATAGCTATGGCTACACCTTC. This rearrangement joins TRBV6-5 to TRBJ1-2, with D uncertain. Trimming removed 3 bases at V and 4 bases at J, with 9 bases between. Germline assignment: CDR1 MNHEY and CDR2 SVGAGI. The CDR3 contains 13 residues.

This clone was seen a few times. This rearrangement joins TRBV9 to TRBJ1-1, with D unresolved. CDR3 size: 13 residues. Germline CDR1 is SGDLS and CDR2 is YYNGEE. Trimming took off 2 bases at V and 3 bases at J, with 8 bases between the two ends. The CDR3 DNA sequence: TGTGCCAGCAGCGTCTTGACCCACACTGAAGCTTTCTTT. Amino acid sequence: CASSVLTHTEAFF.

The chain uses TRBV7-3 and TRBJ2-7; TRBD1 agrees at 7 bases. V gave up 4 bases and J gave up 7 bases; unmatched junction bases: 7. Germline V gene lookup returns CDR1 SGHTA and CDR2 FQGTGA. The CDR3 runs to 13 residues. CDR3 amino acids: CASSYEGGGEQYF. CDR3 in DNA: TGTGCCAGCAGCTACGAAGGGGGCGGGGAGCAGTACTTC. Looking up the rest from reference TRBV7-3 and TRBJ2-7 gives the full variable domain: GAGVSQTPSNKVTEKGKYVELRCDPISGHTALYWYRQSLGQGPEFLIYFQGTGAADDSGLPNDRFFAVRPEGSVSTLKIQRTERGDSAVYLCASSYEGGGEQYFGPGTRLTVT.

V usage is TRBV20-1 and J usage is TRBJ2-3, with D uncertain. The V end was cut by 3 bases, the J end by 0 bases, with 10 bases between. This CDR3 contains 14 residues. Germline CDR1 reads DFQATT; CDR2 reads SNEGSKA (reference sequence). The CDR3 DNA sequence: TGCAGTGCTAGTCTCACAACTAGCACAGATACGCAGTATTTT. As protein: CSASLTTSTDTQYF.

The DNA of the CDR3 is TGTGCCAGCTCACCGGAGGGGGGAGGAAGCTATGGCTACACCTTC. Amino acid sequence: CASSPEGGGSYGYTF. The V and J genes are TRBV18 and TRBJ1-2; tentative D call: TRBD1 (6 bases). CDR3 length: 15 residues. The germline V gene has CDR1 KGHSH and CDR2 LQKENI. V was trimmed by 3 bases and J by 4 bases, leaving 15 bases between them.

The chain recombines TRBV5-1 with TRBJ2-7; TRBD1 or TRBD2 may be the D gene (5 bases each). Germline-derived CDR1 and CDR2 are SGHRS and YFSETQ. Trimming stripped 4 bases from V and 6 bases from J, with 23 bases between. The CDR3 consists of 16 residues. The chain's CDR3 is CASSRDLAASEAEQYF. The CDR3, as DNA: TGCGCCAGCAGCCGGGACCTGGCAGCATCGGAGGCCGAGCAGTACTTC.

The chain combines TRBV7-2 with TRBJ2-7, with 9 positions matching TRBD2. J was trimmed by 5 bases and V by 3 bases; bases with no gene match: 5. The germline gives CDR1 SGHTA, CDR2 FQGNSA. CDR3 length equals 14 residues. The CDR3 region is CASSLGASGDEQYF. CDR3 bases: TGTGCCAGCAGCTTGGGGGCTAGCGGGGACGAGCAGTACTTC.

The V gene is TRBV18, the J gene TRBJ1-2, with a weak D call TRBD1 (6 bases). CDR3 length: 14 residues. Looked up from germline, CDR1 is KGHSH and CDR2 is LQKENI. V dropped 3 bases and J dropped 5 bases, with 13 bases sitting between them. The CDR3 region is CASSPRGIPYGYTF. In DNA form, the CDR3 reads TGTGCCAGCTCACCCAGGGGCATCCCTTATGGCTACACCTTC.

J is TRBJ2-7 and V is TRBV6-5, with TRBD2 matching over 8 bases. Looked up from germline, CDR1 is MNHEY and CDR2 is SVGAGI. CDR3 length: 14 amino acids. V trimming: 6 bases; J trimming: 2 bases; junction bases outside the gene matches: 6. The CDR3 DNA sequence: TGTGCCAGCAGCCCATTTAGCGGGGCCTACGAGCAGTACTTC. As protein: CASSPFSGAYEQYF.

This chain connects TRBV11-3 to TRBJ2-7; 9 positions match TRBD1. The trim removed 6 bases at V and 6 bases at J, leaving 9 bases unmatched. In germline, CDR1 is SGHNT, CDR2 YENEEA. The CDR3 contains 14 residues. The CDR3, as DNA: TGTGCCAGCAGTCAAAGGACAGGGGTGGGCGAGCAGTACTTC. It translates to CASSQRTGVGEQYF.

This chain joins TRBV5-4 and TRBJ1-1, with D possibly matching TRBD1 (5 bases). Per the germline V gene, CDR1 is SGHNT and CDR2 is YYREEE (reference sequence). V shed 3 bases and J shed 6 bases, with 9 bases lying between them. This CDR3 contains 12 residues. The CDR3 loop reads CASSSGRPEAFF. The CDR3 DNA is TGTGCCAGCAGCTCGGGGCGACCTGAAGCTTTCTTT.

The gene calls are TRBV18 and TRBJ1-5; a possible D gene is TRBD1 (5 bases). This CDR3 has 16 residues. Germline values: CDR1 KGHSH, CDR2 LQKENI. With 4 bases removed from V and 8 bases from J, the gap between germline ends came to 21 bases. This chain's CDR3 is CASSLYRGDRREPQHF. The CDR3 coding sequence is TGTGCCAGCTCACTCTACCGGGGGGACCGTCGTGAGCCCCAGCATTTT.